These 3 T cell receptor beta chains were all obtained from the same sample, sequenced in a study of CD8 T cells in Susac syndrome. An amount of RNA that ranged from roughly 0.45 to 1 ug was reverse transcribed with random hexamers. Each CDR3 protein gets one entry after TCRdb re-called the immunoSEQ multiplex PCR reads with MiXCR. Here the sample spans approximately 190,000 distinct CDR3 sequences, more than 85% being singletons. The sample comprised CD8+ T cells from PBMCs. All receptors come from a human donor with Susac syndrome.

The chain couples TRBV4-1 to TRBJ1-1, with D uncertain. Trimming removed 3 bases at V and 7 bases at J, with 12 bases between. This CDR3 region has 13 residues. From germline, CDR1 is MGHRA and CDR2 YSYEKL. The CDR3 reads CASSHRGVLEAFF. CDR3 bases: TGCGCCAGCAGCCACCGCGGAGTCCTTGAAGCTTTCTTT.

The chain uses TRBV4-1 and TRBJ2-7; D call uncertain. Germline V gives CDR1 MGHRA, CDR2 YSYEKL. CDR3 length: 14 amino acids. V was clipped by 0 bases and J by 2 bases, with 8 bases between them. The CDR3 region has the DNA TGCGCCAGCAGCCAAGATCTGACTGCCTACGAGCAGTACTTC. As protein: CASSQDLTAYEQYF.

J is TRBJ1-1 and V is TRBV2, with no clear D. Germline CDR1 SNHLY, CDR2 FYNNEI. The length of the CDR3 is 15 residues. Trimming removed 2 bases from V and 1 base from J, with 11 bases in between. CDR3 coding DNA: TGTGCCAGCAGTGAACCCCCGCGGCAGAACACTGAAGCTTTCTTT. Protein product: CASSEPPRQNTEAFF.